The 9 T cell receptor beta chains reported below all come from one sample, sequenced in a study of early T cells in non-severe SARS-CoV-2 infection. TCRdb called the 5' RACE reads again in MiXCR, with one record for every CDR3 protein. The table lists more than 45,000 distinct CDR3 sequences, about 8.4% of them singletons. Sequences were obtained from whole blood. These receptors all stem from an adult who was a healthcare worker with PCR-confirmed SARS-CoV-2 infection or an uninfected control (not recorded which).

There are a few counts of this clonotype. The rearrangement links TRBV7-9 to TRBJ2-7; a possible D gene is TRBD2 (6 bases). Germline assignment: CDR1 SEHNR and CDR2 FQNEAQ (reference sequence). This CDR3 has 15 residues. Trimming left V 1 base short and J 1 base short, with 11 bases between. CDR3 loop: CASSLVERASYEQYF. CDR3 nucleotide sequence: TGTGCCAGCAGCTTAGTAGAGCGGGCTTCCTACGAGCAGTACTTC.

This clonotype was picked up many times. The rearrangement uses TRBV2 and TRBJ2-2; a possible D gene is TRBD2 (5 bases). CDR1 SNHLY and CDR2 FYNNEI come from the germline V gene. CDR3 length: 12 residues. V was pared by 8 bases and J by 6 bases, with 10 bases between. CDR3 sequence reads: CASVEGPGELFF. In DNA, the CDR3 is TGTGCCAGCGTCGAGGGTCCCGGGGAGCTGTTTTTT.

This clonotype has a count of ten or more. This CDR3 is CASSLDGNEGYTF. The CDR3, as DNA: TGTGCCAGCAGTCTTGACGGAAACGAGGGCTACACCTTC. The chain has TRBV28 and TRBJ1-2, with D hard to call. CDR1 and CDR2 (germline): MDHEN, SYDVKM. Trimming shortened V by 5 bases and J by 8 bases, and 15 bases separated the two germline ends. The CDR3 has 13 residues.

This clonotype was counted ten times or more. This chain uses TRBV20-1 with TRBJ2-2, with a weak D call TRBD2 (6 bases). In germline, CDR1 is DFQATT, CDR2 SNEGSKA (reference sequence). This CDR3 comprises 16 residues. Trimming stripped 0 bases from V and 5 bases from J, with 16 bases between. The CDR3 here is CSARDMGGWETGELFF. CDR3 DNA sequence: TGCAGTGCTAGAGATATGGGAGGCTGGGAGACCGGGGAGCTGTTTTTT.

The chain employs TRBV6-5 and TRBJ2-5, with D unresolved. Per the germline V gene, CDR1 is MNHEY and CDR2 is SVGAGI. Trimming shortened V by 0 bases and J by 4 bases, and 0 bases separated the two germline ends. The CDR3 contains 11 residues. This CDR3 reads CASSYSETQYF. The CDR3 nucleotides are TGTGCCAGCAGTTACTCAGAGACCCAGTACTTC.

This chain uses TRBV20-1 with TRBJ2-3; TRBD1 might be the D (6 bases). This CDR3 spans 15 amino acids. V lost 4 bases, J lost 2 bases, and 16 bases lay in between. From germline, CDR1 is DFQATT and CDR2 SNEGSKA (reference sequence). CDR3 region: CSAIRGPDLTDTQYF. The DNA for the CDR3 is TGCAGTGCTATCAGGGGTCCCGACCTCACAGATACGCAGTATTTT.

The chain recombines TRBV20-1 with TRBJ1-2; 9 nucleotides match TRBD1. Germline assignment: CDR1 DFQATT and CDR2 SNEGSKA (reference sequence). Trimming took 0 bases from V and 4 from J; bases not matched to a gene: 12. The length of the CDR3 is 17 residues. The CDR3 loop is CSARDTSTGGLSYGYTF. The CDR3 coding sequence is TGCAGTGCTAGAGACACTTCAACAGGGGGCTTAAGCTATGGCTACACCTTC.

The chain recombines TRBV19 with TRBJ1-5; D is undetermined. There are 14 residues in the CDR3. CDR1 and CDR2 from the germline V gene are LNHDA and SQIVND (reference sequence). The V and J ends lost 2 bases and 3 bases respectively, with 8 bases between them. CDR3 sequence reads: CASSISAYNQPQHF. In nucleotides, the CDR3 is TGTGCCAGTAGTATATCAGCCTACAATCAGCCCCAGCATTTT.

This clonotype was recorded at least ten times. The CDR3 here is CASSSWTSYEQYF. Here the CDR3 DNA reads TGTGCCAGCAGTTCCTGGACTAGCTACGAGCAGTACTTC. This chain uses TRBV7-2 with TRBJ2-7; 7 bases map to TRBD2. With 6 bases clipped from V and 3 bases from J, the junction kept 5 bases outside the gene matches. The CDR3 runs to 13 residues. Per the germline V gene, CDR1 is SGHTA and CDR2 is FQGNSA.